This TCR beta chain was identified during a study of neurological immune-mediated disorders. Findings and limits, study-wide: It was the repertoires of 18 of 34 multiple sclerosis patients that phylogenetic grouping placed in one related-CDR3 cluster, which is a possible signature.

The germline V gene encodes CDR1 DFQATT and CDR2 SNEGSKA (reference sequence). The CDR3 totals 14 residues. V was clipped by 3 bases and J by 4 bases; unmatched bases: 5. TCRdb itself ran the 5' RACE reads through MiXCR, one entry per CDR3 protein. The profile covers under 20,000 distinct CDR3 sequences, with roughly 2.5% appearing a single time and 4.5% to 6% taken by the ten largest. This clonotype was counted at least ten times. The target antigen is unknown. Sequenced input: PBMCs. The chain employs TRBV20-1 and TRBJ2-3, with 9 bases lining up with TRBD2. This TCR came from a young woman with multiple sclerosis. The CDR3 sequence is CSASAGGPADTQYF. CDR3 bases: TGCAGTGCTAGTGCGGGGGGGCCGGCAGATACGCAGTATTTT.